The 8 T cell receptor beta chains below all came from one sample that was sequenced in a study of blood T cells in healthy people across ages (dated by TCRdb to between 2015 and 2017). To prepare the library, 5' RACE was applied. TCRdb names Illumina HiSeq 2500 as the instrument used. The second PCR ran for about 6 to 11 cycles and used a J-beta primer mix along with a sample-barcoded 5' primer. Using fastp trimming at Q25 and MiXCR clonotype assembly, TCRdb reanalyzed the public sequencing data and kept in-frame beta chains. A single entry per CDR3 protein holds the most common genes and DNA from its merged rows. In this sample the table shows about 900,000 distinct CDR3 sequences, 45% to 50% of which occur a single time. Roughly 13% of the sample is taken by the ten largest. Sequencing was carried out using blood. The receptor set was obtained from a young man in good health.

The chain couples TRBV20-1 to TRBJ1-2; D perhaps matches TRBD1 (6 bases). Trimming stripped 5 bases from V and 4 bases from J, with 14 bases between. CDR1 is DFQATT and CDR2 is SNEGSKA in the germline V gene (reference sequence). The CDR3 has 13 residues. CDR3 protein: CSAPDSSGYGYTF. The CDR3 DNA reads TGCAGTGCTCCGGACAGCTCAGGCTATGGCTACACCTTC.

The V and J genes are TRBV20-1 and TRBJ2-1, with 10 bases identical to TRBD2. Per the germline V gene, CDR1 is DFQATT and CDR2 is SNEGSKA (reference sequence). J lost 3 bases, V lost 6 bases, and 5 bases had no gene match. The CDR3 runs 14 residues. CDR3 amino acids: CSAPLAGYYNEQFF. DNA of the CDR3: TGCAGTGCGCCACTAGCGGGGTACTACAATGAGCAGTTCTTC.

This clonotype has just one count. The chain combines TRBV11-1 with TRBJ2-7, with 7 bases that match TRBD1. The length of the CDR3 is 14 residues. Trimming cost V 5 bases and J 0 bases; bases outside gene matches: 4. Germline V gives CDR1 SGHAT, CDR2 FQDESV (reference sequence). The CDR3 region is CASSPDRTSYEQYF. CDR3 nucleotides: TGTGCCAGCAGCCCGGACAGGACCTCCTACGAGCAGTACTTC.

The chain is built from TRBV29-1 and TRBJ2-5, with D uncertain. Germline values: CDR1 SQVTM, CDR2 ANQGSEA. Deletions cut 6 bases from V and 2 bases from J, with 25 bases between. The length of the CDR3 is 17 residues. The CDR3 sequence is CSVSPAEPTPAQETQYF. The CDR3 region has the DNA TGCAGCGTCTCCCCGGCCGAGCCCACTCCCGCTCAAGAGACCCAGTACTTC.

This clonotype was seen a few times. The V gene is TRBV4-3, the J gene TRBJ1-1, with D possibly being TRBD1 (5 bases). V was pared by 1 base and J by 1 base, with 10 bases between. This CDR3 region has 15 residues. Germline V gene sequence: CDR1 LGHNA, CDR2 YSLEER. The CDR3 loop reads CASSQAPDKNTEAFF. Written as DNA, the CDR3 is TGCGCCAGCAGCCAAGCCCCGGACAAGAACACTGAAGCTTTCTTT.

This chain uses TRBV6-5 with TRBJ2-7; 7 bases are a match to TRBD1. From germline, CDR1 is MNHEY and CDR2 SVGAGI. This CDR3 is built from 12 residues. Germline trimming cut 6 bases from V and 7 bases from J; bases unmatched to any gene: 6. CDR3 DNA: TGTGCCAGCAGGACAGGGTCTAGAGAGCAGTACTTC. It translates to CASRTGSREQYF.

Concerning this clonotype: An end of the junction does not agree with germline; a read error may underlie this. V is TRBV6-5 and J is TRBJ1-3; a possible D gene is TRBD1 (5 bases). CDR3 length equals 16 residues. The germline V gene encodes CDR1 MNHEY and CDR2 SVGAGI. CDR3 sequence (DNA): TGTGCCGGCAGTTACCTCCCAGGGAGCTCTGGAAACACCATATATTTT. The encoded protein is CAGSYLPGSSGNTIYF.

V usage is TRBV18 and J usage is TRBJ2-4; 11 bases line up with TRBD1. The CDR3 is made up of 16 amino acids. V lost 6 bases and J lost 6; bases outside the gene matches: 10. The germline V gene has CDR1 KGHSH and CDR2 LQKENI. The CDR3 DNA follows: TGTGCCAGCTCCCCTGCGGGACAGGGGGGGACAAACATTCAGTACTTC. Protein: CASSPAGQGGTNIQYF.